The 16 T cell receptor beta chains presented below share a single source sample, sequenced in a study of T cell clones after liver transplantation. TCRdb keeps only in-frame clones here, not all; method: immunoSEQ multiplex PCR. The sample lists roughly 100,000 clones, around four fifths occurring once. This sample comprised CD4+ T cells from blood, obtained around 50 months after liver transplant. These receptors all stem from a human patient who received a liver transplant. The graft donor may account for some of the T cells.

This chain links TRBV6-5 with TRBJ2-7; D is undetermined. V shed 5 bases and J shed 2 bases, with 10 bases lying between them. Germline values: CDR1 MNHEY, CDR2 SVGAGI. The CDR3 contains 13 residues. The CDR3 protein is CASSPTRTYEQYF. The CDR3 bases are TGTGCCAGCAGTCCGACAAGAACCTACGAGCAGTACTTC.

The chain employs TRBV4-1 and TRBJ1-4; a weak D match, TRBD1 (6 bases). CDR3 length: 17 residues. Looked up from germline, CDR1 is MGHRA and CDR2 is YSYEKL. V gave up 0 bases and J gave up 8 bases, with 19 bases separating them. The CDR3 protein is CASSQDEMSDTGEKLFF. Written as DNA, the CDR3 is TGCGCCAGCAGCCAAGATGAGATGTCTGACACAGGGGAAAAACTGTTTTTT.

This chain uses TRBV13 with TRBJ1-2, with TRBD1 matching over 9 bases. The junction had 3 bases not matched to a gene; V was cut back by 5 bases and J by 5 bases. Looked up from germline, CDR1 is PRHDT and CDR2 is FYEKMQ (reference sequence). The CDR3 covers 13 residues. CDR3 sequence (DNA): TGTGCCAGCAGCCGGGACAGGGCATATGGCTACACCTTC. Amino acid sequence: CASSRDRAYGYTF.

The CDR3 sequence: CASRTSNQPQHF. Written as DNA, the CDR3 is TGTGCCAGCAGGACAAGCAATCAGCCCCAGCATTTT. The chain uses TRBV6-1 and TRBJ1-5; D gene unclear. Trimming left V 6 bases short and J 1 base short, with 4 bases between. Germline CDR1 and CDR2: MNHNS and SASEGT. CDR3 length: 12 residues.

J is TRBJ1-5 and V is TRBV5-6, with 7 positions matching TRBD1. V gave up 3 bases and J gave up 6 bases; unmatched junction bases: 3. CDR1 SGHDT and CDR2 YYEEEE come from the germline V gene. The CDR3 totals 13 residues. CDR3 nucleotides: TGTGCCAGCAGCTGGACAGGCCGTCAGCCCCAGCATTTT. It is translated as CASSWTGRQPQHF. The whole variable domain, filled in from reference TRBV5-6 and TRBJ1-5, reads DAGVTQSPTHLIKTRGQQVTLRCSPKSGHDTVSWYQQALGQGPQFIFQYYEEEERQRGNFPDRFSGHQFPNYSSELNVNALLLGDSALYLCASSWTGRQPQHFGDGTRLSIL.

J is TRBJ1-1 and V is TRBV27; D remains ambiguous. CDR3 length equals 14 residues. In germline, CDR1 is MNHEY, CDR2 SMNVEV (reference sequence). V lost 5 bases and J lost 2, with 12 bases in between. In DNA, the CDR3 is TGTGCCAGCAGTAGATACACAGTAAACACTGAAGCTTTCTTT. Its translation: CASSRYTVNTEAFF.

This chain connects TRBV5-1 to TRBJ1-4, with 9 nucleotides matching TRBD1. After removal of 4 bases from V and 8 bases from J, the junction contained 3 bases not matched to a gene. Germline CDR1 is SGHRS and CDR2 is YFSETQ. This CDR3 comprises 13 residues. For the CDR3, the DNA is TGCGCCAGCAGCCTAGGGACAGGGGAAAAACTGTTTTTT. It is translated as CASSLGTGEKLFF. The full variable domain, in which reference TRBV5-1 and TRBJ1-4 provide the parts outside the CDR3, is KAGVTQTPRYLIKTRGQQVTLSCSPISGHRSVSWYQQTPGQGLQFLFEYFSETQRNKGNFPGRFSGRQFSNSRSEMNVSTLELGDSALYLCASSLGTGEKLFFGSGTQLSVL.

This sequence joins TRBV11-3 and TRBJ2-1, with D unresolved. Per germline, CDR1 SGHNT and CDR2 YENEEA. The CDR3 runs 12 residues. Trimming cost V 4 bases and J 7 bases, with 8 bases left between them. CDR3 nucleotides: TGTGCCAGCAGCTCAACAGAGAATGAGCAGTTCTTC. Translated: CASSSTENEQFF.

This rearrangement joins TRBV7-9 to TRBJ2-7, with unresolved D. The V gene lost 2 bases and the J gene lost 0 bases, with 8 bases spanning the gap. CDR3 length: 14 residues. Germline V gene lookup returns CDR1 SEHNR and CDR2 FQNEAQ (reference sequence). In DNA form, the CDR3 reads TGTGCCAGCAGCTTAACCCAGGACTCCTACGAGCAGTACTTC. Protein: CASSLTQDSYEQYF.

The chain is built from TRBV18 and TRBJ2-1, with 10 bases fitting TRBD1. Germline CDR1 reads KGHSH; CDR2 reads LQKENI. This CDR3 comprises 16 residues. Trimming at V came to 1 base and at J to 2 bases, leaving 2 bases not matched to a gene. CDR3 amino acids: CASSPQGTGAYNEQFF. The CDR3 DNA sequence: TGTGCCAGCTCACCACAGGGGACAGGGGCCTACAATGAGCAGTTCTTC.

The chain couples TRBV5-4 to TRBJ2-1, with 7 bases matching TRBD1. This CDR3 spans 16 amino acids. The trim removed 4 bases at V and 5 bases at J, leaving 12 bases unmatched. The V gene's germline CDR1 is SGHNT and CDR2 YYREEE (reference sequence). In DNA, the CDR3 is TGTGCCAGCAGCCGATCCCCCGGGACAGAGAACAATGAGCAGTTCTTC. This codes for CASSRSPGTENNEQFF.

The rearrangement links TRBV27 to TRBJ2-3; 8 nucleotides align to TRBD1. There are 16 residues in the CDR3. Germline CDR1 MNHEY, CDR2 SMNVEV (reference sequence). The J segment lost 4 bases and the V segment lost 3 bases, leaving 9 bases of the junction unmatched. CDR3 DNA: TGTGCCAGCAGTTTCGTCGGACAGGGACAATCAGATACGCAGTATTTT. Protein sequence: CASSFVGQGQSDTQYF.

The rearrangement links TRBV6-1 to TRBJ2-3; TRBD2 agrees at 10 bases. The V gene end was trimmed by 8 bases and the J gene end by 4 bases; junction bases not matched to a gene: 9. CDR3 length: 15 amino acids. Germline CDR1 MNHNS, CDR2 SASEGT. CDR3 loop: CASRRAGGPSDTQYF. DNA of the CDR3: TGTGCCAGCCGACGAGCGGGAGGGCCTTCAGATACGCAGTATTTT.

The rearrangement links TRBV2 to TRBJ2-2; the D gene is possibly TRBD2 (5 bases). This CDR3 region has 15 residues. Trimming left V 6 bases short and J 6 bases short, with 17 bases between. Germline CDR1 and CDR2: SNHLY and FYNNEI. CDR3 coding DNA: TGTGCCAGCAGCCCCATACTAGTTGGTCCCGGGGAGCTGTTTTTT. It is translated as CASSPILVGPGELFF. The full variable domain, in which reference TRBV2 and TRBJ2-2 provide the parts outside the CDR3, is EPEVTQTPSHQVTQMGQEVILRCVPISNHLYFYWYRQILGQKVEFLVSFYNNEISEKSEIFDDQFSVERPDGSNFTLKIRSTKLEDSAMYFCASSPILVGPGELFFGEGSRLTVL.

This clone was detected only a few times. The genes are TRBV28 and TRBJ2-7; D gene unclear. V lost 7 bases and J lost 0, with 13 bases in between. Looked up from germline, CDR1 is MDHEN and CDR2 is SYDVKM. This CDR3 is built from 14 residues. In DNA, the CDR3 is TGTGCCAGCACCCCCGGGCCGAGCTCCTACGAGCAGTACTTC. Its protein product is CASTPGPSSYEQYF. The full variable domain, completed using reference TRBV28 and TRBJ2-7, is DVKVTQSSRYLVKRTGEKVFLECVQDMDHENMFWYRQDPGLGLRLIYFSYDVKMKEKGDIPEGYSVSREKKERFSLILESASTNQTSMYLCASTPGPSSYEQYFGPGTRLTVT.

The chain combines TRBV28 with TRBJ1-5; no clear D gene. Trimming stripped 2 bases from V and 6 bases from J, with 11 bases between. Per the germline V gene, CDR1 is MDHEN and CDR2 is SYDVKM. The length of the CDR3 is 14 residues. The CDR3 reads CASSLVGYRQPQHF. For the CDR3, the DNA is TGTGCCAGCAGTTTAGTAGGGTATCGTCAGCCCCAGCATTTT.